This is a list of T cell receptor beta chains from one sample in a study of cytomegalovirus exposure and HLA in healthy donors. Data came from immunoSEQ multiplex PCR; TCRdb stores just in-frame clones and leaves some out. The data hold tens of thousands of clones, with around 82% observed a single time. The sequencing input was PBMCs. The receptor set was obtained from a young man in good health and CMV-seronegative. Each CDR3 is given with its conserved first and last residue. The D gene is left open where the match is weak. Rows may omit the clone size; those that give it use once, few, many or a size class.

j_call: TRBJ1-4; v_call: TRBV7-9; d_call: NA; clone_size: NA; cdr3_nt: TGTGCCAGCAGCTTAGTATTAGAATCGGGGGAAAAACTGTTTTTT; cdr3_aa: CASSLVLESGEKLFF
j_call: TRBJ1-2; v_call: TRBV7-2; d_call: NA; clone_size: few; cdr3_nt: TGTGCCAGCAGCTTACCAGCGACAGGCTTCCATGGCTACACCTTC; cdr3_aa: CASSLPATGFHGYTF
j_call: TRBJ2-3; v_call: TRBV5-1; d_call: TRBD2; clone_size: NA; cdr3_nt: TGCGCCAGCAGCTTAGTCCGGGAGGGCCTAGATACGCAGTATTTT; cdr3_aa: CASSLVREGLDTQYF
j_call: TRBJ1-4; v_call: TRBV29-1; d_call: TRBD1; clone_size: NA; cdr3_nt: TGCAGCGTTGTGTACCAGGACAGGGTATTAGAAAGGGCTAATGAAAAACTGTTTTTT; cdr3_aa: CSVVYQDRVLERANEKLFF
j_call: TRBJ1-4; v_call: TRBV15; d_call: TRBD1; clone_size: NA; cdr3_nt: TGTGCCACCAGCAATACCGGGACAGGGAATGAAAAACTGTTTTTT; cdr3_aa: CATSNTGTGNEKLFF
j_call: TRBJ2-5; v_call: TRBV11-3; d_call: TRBD1; clone_size: NA; cdr3_nt: TGTGCCAGCAGCCGTACAGGGGCAGAGACCCAGTACTTC; cdr3_aa: CASSRTGAETQYF
j_call: TRBJ2-2; v_call: TRBV9; d_call: NA; clone_size: once; cdr3_nt: TGTGCCAGCAGCGTAGCTAAGGGGGGGCGCACCGGGGAGCTGTTTTTT; cdr3_aa: CASSVAKGGRTGELFF
j_call: TRBJ1-3; v_call: TRBV21-1; d_call: NA; clone_size: NA; cdr3_nt: TGTGCCAGCAGCAAAGGGGCAGACTCTGGAAACACCATATATTTT; cdr3_aa: CASSKGADSGNTIYF
j_call: TRBJ1-1; v_call: TRBV10-1; d_call: TRBD1; clone_size: NA; cdr3_nt: TGCGCCAGCAGTAAAAACAGGGGCACTGAAGCTTTCTTT; cdr3_aa: CASSKNRGTEAFF
j_call: TRBJ2-7; v_call: TRBV4-1; d_call: TRBD2; clone_size: few; cdr3_nt: TGCGCCAGCAGCCTGATTTCTTCAGGGACTAGCGGGAGATACGAGCAGTACTTC; cdr3_aa: CASSLISSGTSGRYEQYF
j_call: TRBJ2-4; v_call: TRBV13; d_call: NA; clone_size: medium-sized; cdr3_nt: TGTGCCAGCAGCGCCCAAATCGAGGAGGACATTCAGTACTTC; cdr3_aa: CASSAQIEEDIQYF
j_call: TRBJ1-1; v_call: TRBV25-1; d_call: NA; clone_size: NA; cdr3_nt: TGTGCCAGCAGTGGACTGGCGGGCAACCCTAGGGCTTTCTTT; cdr3_aa: CASSGLAGNPRAFF
j_call: TRBJ1-2; v_call: TRBV6-1; d_call: TRBD1; clone_size: once; cdr3_nt: TGTGCCAGCAGTTCGCAGGGGGCGGACTATGGCTACACCTTC; cdr3_aa: CASSSQGADYGYTF
j_call: TRBJ2-1; v_call: TRBV4-3; d_call: NA; clone_size: NA; cdr3_nt: TGCGCCAGCAGCCACCATAACTACAGGAGCTCCTACAATGAGCAGTTCTTC; cdr3_aa: CASSHHNYRSSYNEQFF
j_call: TRBJ2-3; v_call: TRBV2; d_call: TRBD2; clone_size: NA; cdr3_nt: TGTGCCAGCAGTGGTCGGGGGGGGATTGTCGATACGCAGTATTTT; cdr3_aa: CASSGRGGIVDTQYF
j_call: TRBJ1-2; v_call: TRBV4-2; d_call: NA; clone_size: NA; cdr3_nt: TGTGCCAGCAGCCACCCCTTATCCCGTGGCTACACCTTC; cdr3_aa: CASSHPLSRGYTF
j_call: TRBJ2-2; v_call: TRBV18; d_call: TRBD1; clone_size: NA; cdr3_nt: TGTGCCAGCTCCATAACGACAGGGGGTCTTGCCACCGGGGAGCTGTTTTTT; cdr3_aa: CASSITTGGLATGELFF
j_call: TRBJ1-1; v_call: TRBV6-5; d_call: TRBD1; clone_size: few; cdr3_nt: TGTGCCAGCAGCGGACGACAGGGGAAAGCTTTCTTT; cdr3_aa: CASSGRQGKAFF
j_call: TRBJ2-1; v_call: TRBV28; d_call: NA; clone_size: NA; cdr3_nt: TGTGCCAGCAGTTTAAGCCACCTCTCCTACAATGAGCAGTTCTTC; cdr3_aa: CASSLSHLSYNEQFF
j_call: TRBJ2-2; v_call: TRBV6-4; d_call: TRBD2; clone_size: NA; cdr3_nt: TGTGCCTCCCGGACTAGCGAAATCACCGGGGAGCTGTTTTTT; cdr3_aa: CASRTSEITGELFF
j_call: TRBJ2-7; v_call: TRBV2; d_call: NA; clone_size: NA; cdr3_nt: TGTGCCACCCGGGTCGGGTTGGGTCTTGGGTCCTACGAGCAGTACTTC; cdr3_aa: CATRVGLGLGSYEQYF
j_call: TRBJ2-5; v_call: TRBV5-4; d_call: TRBD2; clone_size: NA; cdr3_nt: TGTGCCAGCAGCCGGAGGGGAGGGTCCGAGACCCAGTACTTC; cdr3_aa: CASSRRGGSETQYF
j_call: TRBJ1-1; v_call: TRBV6-1; d_call: NA; clone_size: NA; cdr3_nt: TGTGCCAGCAGTTTGGCAGGGTTGAACACTGAAGCTTTCTTT; cdr3_aa: CASSLAGLNTEAFF
j_call: TRBJ2-1; v_call: TRBV7-3; d_call: NA; clone_size: NA; cdr3_nt: TGTGCCAGCAGCTCCAGGACTGGGAATGAGCAGTTCTTC; cdr3_aa: CASSSRTGNEQFF
j_call: TRBJ1-2; v_call: TRBV5-4; d_call: TRBD1; clone_size: NA; cdr3_nt: TGTGCCAGCAGCCGGGCCCGACAGGGCGTAAACTATGGCTACACCTTC; cdr3_aa: CASSRARQGVNYGYTF
j_call: TRBJ1-1; v_call: TRBV30; d_call: NA; clone_size: few; cdr3_nt: TGTGCCTGGAGTATATTAGACACTGAAGCTTTCTTT; cdr3_aa: CAWSILDTEAFF
j_call: TRBJ1-2; v_call: TRBV18; d_call: NA; clone_size: NA; cdr3_nt: TGTGCCAGCTCACCAACAACAGGATTCTATGGCTACACCTTC; cdr3_aa: CASSPTTGFYGYTF
j_call: TRBJ1-2; v_call: TRBV5-4; d_call: NA; clone_size: few; cdr3_nt: TGTGCCAGCAGCTTGGCCGGCAGGGTGATCCATGGCTACACCTTC; cdr3_aa: CASSLAGRVIHGYTF
j_call: TRBJ2-7; v_call: TRBV28; d_call: NA; clone_size: NA; cdr3_nt: TGTGCCAGCAGTTTTATTAGTGGGGGCCCCTTGGGCTACGAGCAGTACTTC; cdr3_aa: CASSFISGGPLGYEQYF
j_call: TRBJ1-2; v_call: TRBV2; d_call: TRBD1; clone_size: NA; cdr3_nt: TGTGCCAGCAGCCCTGACAGGGTCTATGGCTACACCTTC; cdr3_aa: CASSPDRVYGYTF
j_call: TRBJ2-6; v_call: TRBV7-2; d_call: TRBD2; clone_size: NA; cdr3_nt: TGTGCCAGCAGCGTCTCCGGGACTATAGCATACTCTGGGGCCAACGTCCTGACTTTC; cdr3_aa: CASSVSGTIAYSGANVLTF
j_call: TRBJ2-7; v_call: TRBV5-4; d_call: TRBD1; clone_size: NA; cdr3_nt: TGTGCCAGCAGCGACTTGACAGGGAATACCTTCTACGAGCAGTACTTC; cdr3_aa: CASSDLTGNTFYEQYF
j_call: TRBJ1-2; v_call: TRBV4-2; d_call: NA; clone_size: NA; cdr3_nt: TGTGCCAGCAGCCAAGATCTTTTGGGAGGTGGCTACACCTTC; cdr3_aa: CASSQDLLGGGYTF
j_call: TRBJ1-2; v_call: TRBV7-9; d_call: NA; clone_size: NA; cdr3_nt: TGTTCCAGTAGACAGACTAACTATGGCTACACCTTC; cdr3_aa: CSSRQTNYGYTF
j_call: TRBJ1-2; v_call: TRBV7-8; d_call: TRBD1; clone_size: NA; cdr3_nt: TGTGCCAGCAGCCGTGACAGGGGGCTGGTTGGCTACACCTTC; cdr3_aa: CASSRDRGLVGYTF
j_call: TRBJ1-1; v_call: TRBV7-3; d_call: TRBD1; clone_size: NA; cdr3_nt: TGTGCCAGCAGCACTGATGGACAGGCGAACACTGAAGCTTTCTTT; cdr3_aa: CASSTDGQANTEAFF
j_call: TRBJ1-4; v_call: TRBV4-1; d_call: NA; clone_size: NA; cdr3_nt: TGTGCCAGCAGCCAGACAGGACTTCCTAATGAAAAACTGTTTTTT; cdr3_aa: CASSQTGLPNEKLFF
j_call: TRBJ2-2; v_call: TRBV7-2; d_call: NA; clone_size: NA; cdr3_nt: TGTGCCAGCAGCTTACTCCGGGACACCGGGGAGCTGTTTTTT; cdr3_aa: CASSLLRDTGELFF
j_call: TRBJ2-6; v_call: TRBV30; d_call: NA; clone_size: NA; cdr3_nt: TGTGCCTGGAGTGTTAACAGGCTGAAGACTTACTCTGGGGCCAACGTCCTGACTTTC; cdr3_aa: CAWSVNRLKTYSGANVLTF
j_call: TRBJ1-2; v_call: TRBV28; d_call: NA; clone_size: few; cdr3_nt: TGTGCCAGCACCGGGAAAGCGTATGGCTACACCTTC; cdr3_aa: CASTGKAYGYTF
j_call: TRBJ2-1; v_call: TRBV27; d_call: NA; clone_size: NA; cdr3_nt: TGTGCCAGCCGTCGCAGGCCCTACAATGAGCAGTTCTTC; cdr3_aa: CASRRRPYNEQFF
j_call: TRBJ1-2; v_call: TRBV10-3; d_call: NA; clone_size: NA; cdr3_nt: TGTGCCATCAGTGAGGTACCCGGGGGCTACACCTTC; cdr3_aa: CAISEVPGGYTF
j_call: TRBJ2-5; v_call: TRBV7-9; d_call: TRBD2; clone_size: NA; cdr3_nt: TGTGCCAGCAGCTTAGGGATCAGCTGGGAGGGAGAAGAGACCCAGTACTTC; cdr3_aa: CASSLGISWEGEETQYF
j_call: TRBJ2-1; v_call: TRBV27; d_call: TRBD1; clone_size: NA; cdr3_nt: TGTGCCAGCAGTCCCAGACGCTCGACAGGGGGCGCGGGAAATGAGCAGTTCTTC; cdr3_aa: CASSPRRSTGGAGNEQFF
j_call: TRBJ1-1; v_call: TRBV19; d_call: NA; clone_size: NA; cdr3_nt: TGTGCCAGTACCCCCACGAGCAGGAGGGGAAACACTGAAGCTTTCTTT; cdr3_aa: CASTPTSRRGNTEAFF
j_call: TRBJ2-1; v_call: TRBV29-1; d_call: TRBD2; clone_size: NA; cdr3_nt: TGCAGCGCTAGCGGGGGGGAATACAATGAGCAGTTCTTC; cdr3_aa: CSASGGEYNEQFF
j_call: TRBJ2-1; v_call: TRBV6-6; d_call: NA; clone_size: NA; cdr3_nt: TGTGCCAGCGTTAGGACAACCTACAATGAGCAGTTCTTC; cdr3_aa: CASVRTTYNEQFF
j_call: TRBJ2-7; v_call: TRBV5-1; d_call: TRBD2; clone_size: NA; cdr3_nt: TGCGCGTCCGGGAGGGGCCCCACCTCCTACGAGCAGTACTTC; cdr3_aa: CASGRGPTSYEQYF
j_call: TRBJ2-7; v_call: TRBV19; d_call: NA; clone_size: few; cdr3_nt: TGTGCCAGTAGTAGGCAGAGGAACTCCTACGAGCAGTACTTC; cdr3_aa: CASSRQRNSYEQYF
j_call: TRBJ2-5; v_call: TRBV30; d_call: NA; clone_size: NA; cdr3_nt: TGTGCCTGGAGTGCAGGGAAAGAGACCCAGTACTTC; cdr3_aa: CAWSAGKETQYF